The clone carrying this TCR beta chain showed up many times. This record comes from a study of regulatory T cells in long-lasting Graves disease. Regarding time point: newly diagnosed GD, antithyroid drugs for less than 3 months. From PBMCs, RNA was extracted and then used to make the TCR library. With iRepertoire HTBI primers and Arm-PCR of CDR3 regions, TCR beta libraries were built. TCRdb processed the multiplex PCR reads anew with MiXCR; each CDR3 protein has one entry. This table holds 450,000 to 700,000 distinct CDR3 sequences, less than 15% found once. From germline, CDR1 is MNHEY and CDR2 SVGEGT. J gave up 7 bases and V 6 bases, and 10 bases lay outside the gene matches. This CDR3 has 15 amino acids. These data also formed part of another study, on T cells in Graves' hyperthyroidism and ophthalmopathy.

The material was peripheral blood mononuclear cells (PBMCs), obtained at new diagnosis, from a patient treated with antithyroid drugs. The chain carries TRBV6-2 or TRBV6-3 and TRBJ2-5; 11 bases fit TRBD2. This clonotype was obtained from a man aged 25 to 40 with Graves disease. The CDR3 loop reads CASRDSGRAGLTQYF. DNA of the CDR3: TGTGCCAGCAGGGATAGCGGGAGGGCCGGCCTGACCCAGTACTTC.